The entry that follows covers one T cell receptor beta chain sequence. Its cognate antigen is unknown. The germline V gene has CDR1 MNHEY and CDR2 SVGEGT. Trimming shortened V by 5 bases and J by 3 bases, and 10 bases separated the two germline ends. This CDR3 has 13 residues. Roughly 0.45 to 1 ug RNA was reverse transcribed with random hexamers. Across 54 Vbeta and 13 Jbeta, TCR beta CDR3 was amplified with immunoSEQ multiplex PCR. TCRdb independently ran MiXCR on the immunoSEQ multiplex PCR reads; one entry per CDR3 protein. The sample lists about 150,000 distinct CDR3 sequences; around 95% were seen once. Negative isolation yielded CD8+ and CD4+ T cells; FACS enriched TEMRA cells. This sample is part of a study of CD8 T cells in Susac syndrome. Findings of the study overall: It was acknowledged in the study that the number of individuals who were included in its TCR sequencing and HLA analysis was relatively small.

This TCR was recovered from a human donor with multiple sclerosis. The chain combines TRBV6-2 or TRBV6-3 with TRBJ1-1; D unresolved. Source material: CD8+ T cells from PBMCs. The CDR3 DNA follows: TGTGCCAGCAGTGAGACAAAGTACACTGAAGCTTTCTTT. Its protein product is CASSETKYTEAFF.